This T cell receptor beta chain is drawn from a study of identical twins. Study outcomes and limitations: Twin sharing of out-of-frame TCR alpha was underestimated by models in monozygotic pairs. Insertions ran lower in abundant cord blood beta clonotypes, though not in memory repertoires.

Each CDR3 protein gets one entry after TCRdb re-called the 5' RACE reads with MiXCR. The table shows about 390,000 distinct CDR3 sequences, with around 9% occurring only once. This clonotype was picked up many times. Its antigen is unknown. All of the donors were Caucasians in good health. Germline assignment: CDR1 SGHTA and CDR2 FQGNSA. V lost 8 bases and J 1 base, leaving 5 bases between the germline ends. CDR3 length equals 12 residues. This chain links TRBV7-2 with TRBJ2-2; D remains ambiguous. The source of this sequence is a woman in her forties or fifties in good health. Source material: naive T cells sorted from blood. The CDR3 region has the DNA TGTGCCAGCCCCGAGAACACCGGGGAGCTGTTTTTT. Translation gives CASPENTGELFF.